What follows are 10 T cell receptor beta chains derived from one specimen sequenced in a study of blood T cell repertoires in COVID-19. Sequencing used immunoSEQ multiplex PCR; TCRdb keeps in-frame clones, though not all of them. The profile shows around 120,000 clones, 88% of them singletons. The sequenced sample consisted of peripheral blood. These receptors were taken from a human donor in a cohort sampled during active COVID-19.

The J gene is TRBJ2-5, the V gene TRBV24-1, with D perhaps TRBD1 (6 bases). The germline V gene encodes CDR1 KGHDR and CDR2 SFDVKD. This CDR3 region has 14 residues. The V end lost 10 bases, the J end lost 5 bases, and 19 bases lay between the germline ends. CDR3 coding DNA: TGTGCCACTAGCCGGGACACCCTTGAGGAGACCCAGTACTTC. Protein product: CATSRDTLEETQYF.

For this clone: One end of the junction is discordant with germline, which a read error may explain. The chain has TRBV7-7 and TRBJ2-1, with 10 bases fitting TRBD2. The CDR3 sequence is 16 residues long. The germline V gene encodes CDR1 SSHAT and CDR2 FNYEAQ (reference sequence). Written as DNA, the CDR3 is TGTGCTAGCAGCCCAACCGGGACTAGCGTCAGCAATGAGCAGTTCTTC. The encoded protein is CASSPTGTSVSNEQFF.

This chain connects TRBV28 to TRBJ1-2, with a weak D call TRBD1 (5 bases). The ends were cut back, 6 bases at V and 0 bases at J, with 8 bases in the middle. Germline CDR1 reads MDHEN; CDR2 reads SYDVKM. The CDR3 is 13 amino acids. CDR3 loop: CASRAGTNYGYTF. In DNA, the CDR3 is TGTGCCAGCAGAGCAGGGACTAACTATGGCTACACCTTC.

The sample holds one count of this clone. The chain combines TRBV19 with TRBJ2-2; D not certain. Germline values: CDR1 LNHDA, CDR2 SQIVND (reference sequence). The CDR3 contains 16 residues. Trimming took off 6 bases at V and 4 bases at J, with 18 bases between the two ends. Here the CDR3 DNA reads TGTGCCAGTAGAGCCTTAGTTCCGTTACGCACCGGGGAGCTGTTTTTT. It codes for CASRALVPLRTGELFF.

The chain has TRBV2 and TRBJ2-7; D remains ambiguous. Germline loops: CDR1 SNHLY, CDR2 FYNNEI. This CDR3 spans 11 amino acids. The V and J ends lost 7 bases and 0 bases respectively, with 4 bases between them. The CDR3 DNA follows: TGTGCCAGCACCAGCTCCTACGAGCAGTACTTC. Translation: CASTSSYEQYF. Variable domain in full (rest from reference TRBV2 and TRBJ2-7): EPEVTQTPSHQVTQMGQEVILRCVPISNHLYFYWYRQILGQKVEFLVSFYNNEISEKSEIFDDQFSVERPDGSNFTLKIRSTKLEDSAMYFCASTSSYEQYFGPGTRLTVT.

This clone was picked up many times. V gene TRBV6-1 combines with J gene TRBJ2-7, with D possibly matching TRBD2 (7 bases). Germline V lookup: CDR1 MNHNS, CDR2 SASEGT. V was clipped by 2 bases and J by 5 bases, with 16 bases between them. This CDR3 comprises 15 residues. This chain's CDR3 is CASSERGEGPHEQYF. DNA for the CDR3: TGTGCCAGCAGTGAAAGGGGGGAGGGCCCCCACGAGCAGTACTTC.

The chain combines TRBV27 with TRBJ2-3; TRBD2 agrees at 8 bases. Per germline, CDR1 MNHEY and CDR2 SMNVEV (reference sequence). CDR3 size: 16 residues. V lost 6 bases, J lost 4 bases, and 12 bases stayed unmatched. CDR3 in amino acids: CASSPRVWREADTQYF. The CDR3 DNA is TGTGCCAGCAGCCCAAGGGTGTGGCGGGAGGCAGATACGCAGTATTTT.

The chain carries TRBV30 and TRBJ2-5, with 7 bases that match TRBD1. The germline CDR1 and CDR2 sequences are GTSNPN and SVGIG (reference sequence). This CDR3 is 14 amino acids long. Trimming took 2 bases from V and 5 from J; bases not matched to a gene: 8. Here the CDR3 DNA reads TGTGCCTGGAGTAGGAACAGGGGTGGCGAGACCCAGTACTTC. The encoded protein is CAWSRNRGGETQYF.

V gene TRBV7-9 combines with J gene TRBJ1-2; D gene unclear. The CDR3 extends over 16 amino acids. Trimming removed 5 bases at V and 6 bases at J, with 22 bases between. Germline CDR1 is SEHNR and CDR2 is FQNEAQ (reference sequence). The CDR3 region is CASSPKLRVNGDGYTF. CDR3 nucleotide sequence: TGTGCCAGCAGCCCTAAACTGCGGGTAAATGGGGATGGCTACACCTTC.

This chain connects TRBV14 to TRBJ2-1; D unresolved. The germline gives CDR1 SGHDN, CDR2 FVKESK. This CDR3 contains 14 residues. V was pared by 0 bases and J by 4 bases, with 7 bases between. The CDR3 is CASSQDGLYNEQFF. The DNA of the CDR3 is TGTGCCAGCAGCCAAGACGGTTTGTACAATGAGCAGTTCTTC. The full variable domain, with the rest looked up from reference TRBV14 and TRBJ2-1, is EAGVTQFPSHSVIEKGQTVTLRCDPISGHDNLYWYRRVMGKEIKFLLHFVKESKQDESGMPNNRFLAERTGGTYSTLKVQPAELEDSGVYFCASSQDGLYNEQFFGPGTRLTVL.